This entry lists 8 T cell receptor beta chains sequenced from one sample in a study of T cells after yellow fever vaccination. MiXCR, applied by TCRdb to the 5' RACE reads, yields one record per CDR3 protein. The table has a few hundred thousand distinct CDR3 sequences, about 4% seen once. Sample: PBMCs, taken 5 days after the yellow fever booster vaccination. These receptors were obtained from a man in his late teens or twenties who received the YFV17D yellow fever vaccine.

The chain couples TRBV6-1 to TRBJ2-5; perhaps TRBD2 as D (5 bases). V was pared by 4 bases and J by 4 bases, with 19 bases between. This CDR3 comprises 16 residues. Germline V gene data show CDR1 as MNHNS and CDR2 as SASEGT. The CDR3 reads CASSGGSLSGIETQYF. CDR3 in DNA: TGTGCCAGCAGTGGAGGGTCATTATCTGGGATAGAGACCCAGTACTTC.

This clonotype was counted only a few times. The chain links TRBV10-2 to TRBJ2-7, with 10 bases fitting TRBD1. The CDR3 consists of 15 residues. Germline-derived CDR1 and CDR2 are WSHSY and SAAADI. Trimming removed 10 bases from V and 3 bases from J; junction bases left unmatched: 12. The DNA for the CDR3 is TGCGCCACCCTCGATTTGGGACAGGGGAGCTACGAGCAGTACTTC. As protein: CATLDLGQGSYEQYF.

CDR3 region: CSVDRTGVDTQYF. For the CDR3, the DNA is TGCAGCGTTGACCGGACAGGTGTGGATACGCAGTATTTT. This sequence joins TRBV29-1 and TRBJ2-3, with 7 bases matching TRBD1. The CDR3 is 13 residues long. The V gene's germline CDR1 is SQVTM and CDR2 ANQGSEA. The J segment lost 6 bases and the V segment lost 3 bases, leaving 6 bases of the junction unmatched.

This clonotype was recorded many times. The rearrangement uses TRBV12-3 or TRBV12-4 and TRBJ2-1; 10 nucleotides match TRBD1. The CDR3 is made up of 15 amino acids. V lost 7 bases and J lost 4; bases outside the gene matches: 7. Here the CDR3 reads CASTDGTGDYNEQFF. The CDR3 DNA sequence: TGTGCCAGCACGGACGGGACAGGGGATTACAATGAGCAGTTCTTC.

This clonotype was detected a few times. The chain recombines TRBV24-1 with TRBJ2-5; TRBD1 agrees at 10 bases. The germline CDR1 and CDR2 sequences are KGHDR and SFDVKD. The CDR3 consists of 15 residues. The V segment lost 3 bases and the J segment 5 bases; nucleotides outside the gene matches: 5. The CDR3 protein is CATSDRQGAAETQYF. The DNA of the CDR3 is TGTGCCACCAGTGATAGACAGGGGGCTGCGGAGACCCAGTACTTC.

Ten or more counts support this clonotype. The CDR3 nucleotides are TGTGCCAGCAGCCCGAAGGGGACAGTGGGAGCCGGGGAGCTGTTTTTT. The encoded protein is CASSPKGTVGAGELFF. The chain employs TRBV13 and TRBJ2-2; 7 bases agree with TRBD1. There are 16 residues in the CDR3. V gave up 5 bases and J gave up 6 bases; unmatched junction bases: 12. Per germline, CDR1 PRHDT and CDR2 FYEKMQ (reference sequence).

This clonotype was observed a few times. The chain joins TRBV7-2 to TRBJ1-2; TRBD1 might be the D (5 bases). Germline lookup yields CDR1 SGHTA and CDR2 FQGNSA. This CDR3 spans 14 amino acids. Between the trimmed V and J ends, which lost 3 bases and 8 bases, there was a span of 16 bases. The CDR3 reads CASSFSTGLRGYTF. Here the CDR3 DNA reads TGTGCCAGCAGCTTTTCGACGGGGCTGAGAGGCTACACCTTC.

This clonotype was counted a few times. The chain recombines TRBV7-9 with TRBJ1-6, with TRBD1 identical over 12 bases. The germline gives CDR1 SEHNR, CDR2 FQNEAQ (reference sequence). The CDR3 is 15 amino acids. The ends lost 6 bases at V and 8 bases at J; junction bases unmatched: 5. CDR3 coding DNA: TGTGCCAGCAGTCTCGGGACAGGGGGCGATTCACCCCTCCACTTT. Translated, it gives CASSLGTGGDSPLHF.